Shown below are 9 T cell receptor beta chains from a single sample sequenced in a study of T cells in Graves' hyperthyroidism and ophthalmopathy. The source material, RNA transcripts, was used to amplify TCR beta CDR3 regions. Primed by the HTBI set, a first-round RT-PCR was run on the TCR CDR3. TCRdb reprocessed the multiplex PCR reads via MiXCR and lists one record per CDR3 protein. The repertoire holds 300,000 to 350,000 distinct CDR3 sequences, with 11% to 15% as singletons. Sequencing was performed on blood. The receptors stem from a woman aged 25-40 years with Graves' hyperthyroidism.

This clonotype occurred a few times. V and J are TRBV29-1 and TRBJ1-1; 7 positions match TRBD1. Germline trimming cut 6 bases from V and 2 bases from J; bases unmatched to any gene: 6. Per germline, CDR1 SQVTM and CDR2 ANQGSEA. This CDR3 has 13 amino acids. For the CDR3, the DNA is TGCAGCGTCGTGACAGGGAGAAACACTGAAGCTTTCTTT. Translating it yields CSVVTGRNTEAFF.

On this clonotype: Since a much larger clone is just one base distant, this may be a read error. The rearrangement uses TRBV30 and TRBJ2-5, with 9 bases fitting TRBD2. Losses at the gene ends were 1 base for V and 7 bases for J; bases not matched to a gene: 19. This CDR3 has 18 amino acids. The germline CDR1 and CDR2 sequences are GTSNPN and SVGIG (reference sequence). Written as DNA, the CDR3 is TGTGCCTGGAGTGACGGGCTCGAAATTGCCAGGCGGGGGGGGACCCAGTACTTC. Translated: CAWSDGLEIARRGGTQYF. Variable domain in full (rest from reference TRBV30 and TRBJ2-5): SQTIHQWPATLVQPVGSPLSLECTVEGTSNPNLYWYRQAAGRGLQLLFYSVGIGQISSEVPQNLSASRPQDRQFILSSKKLLLSDSGFYLCAWSDGLEIARRGGTQYFGPGTRLLVL.

This clonotype was recorded at least ten times. The CDR3 reads CASSQTSLMQYF. The CDR3 DNA is TGTGCCAGCAGCCAAACTAGTCTGATGCAGTATTTT. The V call is TRBV7-9, the J call TRBJ2-3, with D tentatively TRBD2 (5 bases). The CDR3 consists of 12 residues. Germline assignment: CDR1 SEHNR and CDR2 FQNEAQ (reference sequence). Trimming took off 5 bases at V and 11 bases at J, with 14 bases between the two ends.

This clonotype showed up many times. The CDR3 DNA reads as TGTGCCAGCAGTGGAGAAACAGGGACCCCCTACGAGCAGTACTTC. It codes for CASSGETGTPYEQYF. The chain joins TRBV2 to TRBJ2-7, with a tentative D call TRBD1 (6 bases). Germline V CDR1 and CDR2: SNHLY, FYNNEI. The CDR3 runs 15 residues. Deletions cut 4 bases from V and 2 bases from J, with 15 bases between.

This clonotype was seen more than once but under ten times. V usage is TRBV20-1 and J usage is TRBJ1-3; 9 bases fit TRBD1. The CDR3 is 13 amino acids. The germline gives CDR1 DFQATT, CDR2 SNEGSKA (reference sequence). With 6 bases clipped from V and 6 bases from J, the junction kept 6 bases outside the gene matches. CDR3 amino acids: CSAAGTGINTIYF. CDR3 coding DNA: TGCAGTGCCGCCGGGACAGGGATAAACACCATATATTTT.

There are many counts of this clonotype. V and J are TRBV10-3 and TRBJ1-6, with 9 bases lining up with TRBD1. CDR1 and CDR2 from the germline V gene are ENHRY and SYGVKD. The CDR3 runs to 19 residues. J lost 2 bases, V lost 3 bases, and 11 bases had no gene match. The DNA of the CDR3 is TGTGCCATCAGTGAATCCCTTCCGGGACAGGGAACCTATAATTCACCCCTCCACTTT. This translates into CAISESLPGQGTYNSPLHF.

Ten or more counts support this clonotype. The chain is built from TRBV20-1 and TRBJ2-7; TRBD1 agrees at 9 bases. V shed 6 bases, J shed 3 bases, and the junction held 9 bases outside the gene matches. Germline V gives CDR1 DFQATT, CDR2 SNEGSKA (reference sequence). The CDR3 loop spans 14 amino acids. The CDR3 protein is CSAGIRDRVYEQYF. As DNA, the CDR3 is TGCAGTGCAGGAATCCGGGACAGGGTCTACGAGCAGTACTTC.

This clonotype was counted many times. The CDR3 protein is CASRDWMNTEAFF. The CDR3 DNA sequence: TGTGCCAGCAGAGACTGGATGAACACTGAAGCTTTCTTT. The chain uses TRBV6-1 and TRBJ1-1; D remains unclear. The CDR3 consists of 13 residues. V lost 6 bases to trimming and J lost 0 bases, with 8 bases between them. From germline, CDR1 is MNHNS and CDR2 SASEGT.

The chain has TRBV12-3 or TRBV12-4 and TRBJ1-1; D is possibly TRBD1 (6 bases). The CDR3 has 11 amino acids. V lost 3 bases, J lost 11 bases, and 10 bases lay in between. This chain's CDR3 is CASSFSGAAFF. As DNA, the CDR3 is TGTGCCAGCAGTTTTTCAGGGGCCGCTTTCTTT.